In this sample, the clone carrying this T cell receptor beta chain turned up many times. What it binds is unknown. This entry is derived from a study of response to subunit inactivated influenza vaccine. The germline V gene has CDR1 DFQATT and CDR2 SNEGSKA (reference sequence). After removal of 6 bases from V and 4 bases from J, the junction contained 10 bases not matched to a gene. CDR3 length equals 15 residues. Overall study findings and caveats: A suggestion made by the authors is that each seasonal influenza vaccination recruits few new T cells.

From the RT-PCR reads, TCRdb called clonotypes with MiXCR, one entry per CDR3 protein. The profile shows around 470,000 distinct CDR3 sequences, less than 7.5% of them singletons. The specimen comprised PBMCs from blood, sampled around 2 years after vaccination. The receptor was isolated from a man aged 50 to 75 who received an inactivated influenza vaccine. The chain has TRBV20-1 and TRBJ2-1, with 9 bases aligning to TRBD1. CDR3 in amino acids: CSASPTGGRYNEQFF. The CDR3, as DNA: TGCAGTGCAAGCCCGACAGGGGGACGGTACAATGAGCAGTTCTTC.